This T cell receptor (beta chain) was profiled in a study of blood T cell repertoires in COVID-19. At the level of the study: Researchers got acute and convalescent COVID-19 samples from the United States, Italy and Spain. From T cells, B-cell-depleted T cells, or PBMCs came the material, which was cDNA or gDNA.

In the original workflow: Reference gene primer amplification in the assay estimated nucleated cell counts. Using immunoSEQ multiplex PCR, the repertoire was profiled, and TCRdb retains in-frame clones only, with some absent. V, J and clone size are taken as reported in that table, and D and trimming were inferred from the DNA itself. The table shows around 51,000 clones, with just over 85% occurring only once. Sequenced material: peripheral blood. The sequence came from a woman older than 75 with acute or convalescent COVID-19.

CDR3 sequence (DNA): TGTGCCAGCAGCATAAACAACCTTCGCCTGGAGCAGTACTTC. It codes for CASSINNLRLEQYF. The rearrangement uses TRBV14 and TRBJ2-7; D unclear. The length of the CDR3 is 14 residues. Germline V lookup: CDR1 SGHDN, CDR2 FVKESK. Trimming left V 5 bases short and J 7 bases short, with 18 bases between.